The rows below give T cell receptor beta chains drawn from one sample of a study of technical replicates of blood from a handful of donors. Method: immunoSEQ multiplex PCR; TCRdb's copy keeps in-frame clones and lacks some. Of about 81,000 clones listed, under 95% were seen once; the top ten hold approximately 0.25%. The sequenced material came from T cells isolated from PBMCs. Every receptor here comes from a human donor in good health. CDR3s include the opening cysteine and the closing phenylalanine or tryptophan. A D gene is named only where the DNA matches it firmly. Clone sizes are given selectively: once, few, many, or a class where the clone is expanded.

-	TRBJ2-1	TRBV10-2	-	CASSLRQAKPYNEQFF	TGCGCCAGCAGTCTTCGGCAGGCCAAGCCCTACAATGAGCAGTTCTTC
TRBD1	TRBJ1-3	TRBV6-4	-	CASSSRTGEAGNTIYF	TGTGCCAGCAGCTCGCGGACAGGGGAAGCCGGAAACACCATATATTTT
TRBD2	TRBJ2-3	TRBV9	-	CASSSRTSGSDTQYF	TGTGCCAGCAGCTCTCGGACTAGCGGGAGCGATACGCAGTATTTT
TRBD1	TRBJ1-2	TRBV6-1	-	CASSFGQGINYGYTF	TGTGCCAGCAGTTTTGGACAGGGCATCAACTATGGCTACACCTTC
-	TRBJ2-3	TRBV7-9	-	CASSDTQADSPSTDTQYF	TGTGCCAGCAGCGACACCCAGGCCGATTCCCCTAGCACAGATACGCAGTATTTT
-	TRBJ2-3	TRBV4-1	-	CASSQEGRPSTDTQYF	TGCGCCAGCAGCCAAGAGGGGCGTCCTAGCACAGATACGCAGTATTTT
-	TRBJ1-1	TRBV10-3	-	CAISEGVGDTEAFF	TGTGCCATCAGTGAGGGCGTGGGCGACACTGAAGCTTTCTTT
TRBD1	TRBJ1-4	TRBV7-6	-	CASSERDSPTNEKLFF	TGTGCCAGCAGCGAACGGGACAGTCCAACTAATGAAAAACTGTTTTTT
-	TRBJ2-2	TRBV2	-	CASSEAGQRYTRTGELFF	TGTGCCAGCAGTGAAGCCGGACAGCGCTACACCCGCACCGGGGAGCTGTTTTTT
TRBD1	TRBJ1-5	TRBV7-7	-	CASRGTGGVNQPQHF	TGTGCTAGCAGAGGGACAGGGGGCGTCAATCAGCCCCAGCATTTT
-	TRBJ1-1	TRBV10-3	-	CAISESDGGITEAFF	TGTGCCATCAGTGAGTCGGATGGGGGGATCACTGAAGCTTTCTTT
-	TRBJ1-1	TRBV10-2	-	CASSEEYLTEAFF	TGCGCCAGCAGTGAAGAGTATCTCACTGAAGCTTTCTTT
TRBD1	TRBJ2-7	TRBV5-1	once	CASRAGQGGSYEQYF	TGCGCCAGCAGAGCCGGACAGGGTGGTTCCTACGAGCAGTACTTC
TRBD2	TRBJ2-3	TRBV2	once	CASVPGLSYTQYF	TGTGCCAGCGTCCCGGGACTATCTTATACGCAGTATTTT
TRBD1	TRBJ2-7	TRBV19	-	CASSIGDRASYEQYF	TGTGCCAGTAGTATTGGGGACAGGGCGTCATACGAGCAGTACTTC
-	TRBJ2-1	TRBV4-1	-	CASSQDWLSEQFF	TGCGCCAGCAGCCAAGATTGGTTGAGTGAGCAGTTCTTC
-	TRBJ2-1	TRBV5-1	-	CASSQGGSIAGEQFF	TGCGCCAGCAGCCAGGGGGGTAGCATCGCCGGTGAGCAGTTCTTC
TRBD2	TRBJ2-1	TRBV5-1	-	CASSYLAGEKNEQFF	TGCGCCAGCAGCTACCTAGCGGGAGAAAAGAATGAGCAGTTCTTC
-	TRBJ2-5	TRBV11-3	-	CASSPSSGQETQYF	TGTGCCAGCAGCCCAAGTAGCGGCCAAGAGACCCAGTACTTC
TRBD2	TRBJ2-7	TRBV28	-	CASSPGRGTSHEQYF	TGTGCCAGCTCTCCCGGGCGGGGGACTTCCCACGAGCAGTACTTC
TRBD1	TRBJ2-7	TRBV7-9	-	CASTIGQGNEQYF	TGTGCCAGCACCATCGGACAGGGGAACGAGCAGTACTTC
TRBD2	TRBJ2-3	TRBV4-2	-	CASSQVWTSGTSTDTQYF	TGTGCCAGCAGCCAAGTCTGGACTAGCGGGACTAGCACAGATACGCAGTATTTT
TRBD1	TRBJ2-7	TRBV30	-	CAWSDGQGASEQYF	TGTGCCTGGAGTGATGGACAGGGGGCATCCGAGCAGTACTTC
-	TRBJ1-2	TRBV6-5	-	CASSYDSENYGYTF	TGTGCCAGCAGTTACGACAGTGAGAACTATGGCTACACCTTC
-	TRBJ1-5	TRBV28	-	CASSSDSLSQPQHF	TGTGCCAGCAGTTCGGACAGCCTAAGCCAGCCCCAGCATTTT
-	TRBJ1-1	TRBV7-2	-	CASSLGGVFKRWTEAFF	TGTGCCAGCAGCTTAGGGGGGGTGTTCAAACGGTGGACTGAAGCTTTCTTT